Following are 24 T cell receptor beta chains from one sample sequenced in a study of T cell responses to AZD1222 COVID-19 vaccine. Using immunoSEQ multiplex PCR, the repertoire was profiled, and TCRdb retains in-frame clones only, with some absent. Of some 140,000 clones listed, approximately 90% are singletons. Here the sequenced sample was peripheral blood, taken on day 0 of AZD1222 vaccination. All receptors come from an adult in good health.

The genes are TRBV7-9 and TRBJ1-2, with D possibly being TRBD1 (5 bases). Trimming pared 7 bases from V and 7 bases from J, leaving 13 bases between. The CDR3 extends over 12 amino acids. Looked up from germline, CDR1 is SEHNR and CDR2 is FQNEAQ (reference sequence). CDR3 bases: TGTGCCAGCACCAAAGACAGTTTTGGCTACACCTTC. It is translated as CASTKDSFGYTF.

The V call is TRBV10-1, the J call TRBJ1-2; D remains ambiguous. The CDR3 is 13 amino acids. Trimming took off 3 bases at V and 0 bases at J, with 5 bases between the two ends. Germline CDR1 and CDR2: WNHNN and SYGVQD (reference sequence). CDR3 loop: CASSEATNYGYTF. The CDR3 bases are TGCGCCAGCAGTGAAGCTACTAACTATGGCTACACCTTC.

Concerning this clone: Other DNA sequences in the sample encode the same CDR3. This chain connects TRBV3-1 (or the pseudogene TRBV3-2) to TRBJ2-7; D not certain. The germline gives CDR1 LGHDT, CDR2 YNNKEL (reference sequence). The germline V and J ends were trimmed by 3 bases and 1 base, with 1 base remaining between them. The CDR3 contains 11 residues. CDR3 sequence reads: CASSHSYEQYF. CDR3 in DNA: TGTGCCAGCAGCCATTCCTACGAGCAGTACTTC.

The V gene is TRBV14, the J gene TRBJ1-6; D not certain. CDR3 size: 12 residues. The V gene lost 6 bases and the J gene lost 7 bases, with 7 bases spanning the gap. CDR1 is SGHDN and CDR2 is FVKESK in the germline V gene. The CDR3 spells CASSVGNSPLHF. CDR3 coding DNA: TGTGCCAGCAGTGTGGGGAATTCACCCCTCCACTTT.

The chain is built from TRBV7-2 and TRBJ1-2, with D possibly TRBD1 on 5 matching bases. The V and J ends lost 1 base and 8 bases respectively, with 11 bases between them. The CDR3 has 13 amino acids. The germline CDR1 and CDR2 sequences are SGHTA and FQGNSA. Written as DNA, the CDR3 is TGTGCCAGCAGCTTAGATAGGAGGGGAGGCTACACCTTC. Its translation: CASSLDRRGGYTF.

CDR3 sequence: CASSQATRRSEQFF. DNA for the CDR3: TGTGCCAGCAGCCAAGCGACCAGAAGGAGTGAGCAGTTCTTC. The V gene is TRBV14, the J gene TRBJ2-1; no definite D call. The V gene lost 1 base and the J gene lost 9 bases, with 13 bases spanning the gap. From germline, CDR1 is SGHDN and CDR2 FVKESK. This CDR3 has 14 amino acids.

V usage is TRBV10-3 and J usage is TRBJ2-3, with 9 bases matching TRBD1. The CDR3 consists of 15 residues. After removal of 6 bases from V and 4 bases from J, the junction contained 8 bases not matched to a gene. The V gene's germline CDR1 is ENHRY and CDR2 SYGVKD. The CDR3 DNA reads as TGTGCCATCAGCCCACAGGGGGCCGGAGCAGATACGCAGTATTTT. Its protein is CAISPQGAGADTQYF.

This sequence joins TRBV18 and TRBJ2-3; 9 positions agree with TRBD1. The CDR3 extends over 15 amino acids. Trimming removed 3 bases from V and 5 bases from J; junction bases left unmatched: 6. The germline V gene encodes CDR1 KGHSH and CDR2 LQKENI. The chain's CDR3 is CASSPGQGQLDTQYF. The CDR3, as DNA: TGTGCCAGCTCACCGGGACAGGGTCAGTTAGATACGCAGTATTTT. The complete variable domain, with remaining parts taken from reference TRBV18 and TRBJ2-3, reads NAGVMQNPRHLVRRRGQEARLRCSPMKGHSHVYWYRQLPEEGLKFMVYLQKENIIDESGMPKERFSAEFPKEGPSILRIQQVVRGDSAAYFCASSPGQGQLDTQYFGPGTRLTVL.

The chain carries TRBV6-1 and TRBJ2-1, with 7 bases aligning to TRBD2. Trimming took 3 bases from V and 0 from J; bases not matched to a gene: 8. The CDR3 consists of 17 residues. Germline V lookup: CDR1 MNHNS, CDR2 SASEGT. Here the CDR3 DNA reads TGTGCCAGCAGTGACGCGGGGCTAGCGGACTCCTACAATGAGCAGTTCTTC. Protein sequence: CASSDAGLADSYNEQFF.

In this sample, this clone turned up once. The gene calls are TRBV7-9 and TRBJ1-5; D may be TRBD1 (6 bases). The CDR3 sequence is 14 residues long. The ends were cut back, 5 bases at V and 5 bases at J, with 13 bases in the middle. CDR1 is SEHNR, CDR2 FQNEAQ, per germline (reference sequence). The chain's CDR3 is CASSQTGDYQPQHF. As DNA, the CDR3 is TGTGCCAGCAGCCAGACAGGAGATTATCAGCCCCAGCATTTT. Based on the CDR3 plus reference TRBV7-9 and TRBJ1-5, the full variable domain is DTGVSQNPRHKITKRGQNVTFRCDPISEHNRLYWYRQTLGQGPEFLTYFQNEAQLEKSRLLSDRFSAERPKGSFSTLEIQRTEQGDSAMYLCASSQTGDYQPQHFGDGTRLSIL.

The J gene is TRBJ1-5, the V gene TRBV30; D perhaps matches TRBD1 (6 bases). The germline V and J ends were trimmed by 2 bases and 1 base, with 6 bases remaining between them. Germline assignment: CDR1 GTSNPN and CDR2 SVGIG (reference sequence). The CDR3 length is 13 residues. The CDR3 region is CAWSTGSNQPQHF. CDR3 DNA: TGTGCCTGGAGTACAGGGAGCAATCAGCCCCAGCATTTT.

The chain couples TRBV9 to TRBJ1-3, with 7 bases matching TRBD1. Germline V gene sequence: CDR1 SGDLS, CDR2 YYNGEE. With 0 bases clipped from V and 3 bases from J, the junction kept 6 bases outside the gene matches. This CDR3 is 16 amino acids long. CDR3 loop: CASSVGEGALGNTIYF. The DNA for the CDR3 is TGTGCCAGCAGCGTAGGGGAGGGGGCGCTTGGAAACACCATATATTTT.

Here the CDR3 reads CASSDPGLADYNEQFF. Written as DNA, the CDR3 is TGTGCCAGCTCAGATCCGGGACTAGCGGACTACAATGAGCAGTTCTTC. This chain links TRBV18 with TRBJ2-1; 11 bases fit TRBD2. The CDR3 covers 16 residues. The germline V gene has CDR1 KGHSH and CDR2 LQKENI. The trim removed 5 bases at V and 3 bases at J, leaving 6 bases unmatched.

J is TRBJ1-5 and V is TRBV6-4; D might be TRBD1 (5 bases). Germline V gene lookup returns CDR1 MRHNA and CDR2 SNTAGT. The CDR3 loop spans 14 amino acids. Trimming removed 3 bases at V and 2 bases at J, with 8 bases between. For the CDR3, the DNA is TGTGCCAGCAGTGAGGGGGGAGGCAATCAGCCCCAGCATTTT. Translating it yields CASSEGGGNQPQHF.

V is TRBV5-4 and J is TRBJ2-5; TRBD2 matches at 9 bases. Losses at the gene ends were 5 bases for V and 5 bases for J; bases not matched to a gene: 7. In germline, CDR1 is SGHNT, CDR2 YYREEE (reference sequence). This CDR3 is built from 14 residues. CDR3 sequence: CASRPGTSRETQYF. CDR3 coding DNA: TGTGCCAGCAGGCCCGGGACTAGCAGGGAGACCCAGTACTTC. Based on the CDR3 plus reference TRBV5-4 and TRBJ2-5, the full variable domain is ETGVTQSPTHLIKTRGQQVTLRCSSQSGHNTVSWYQQALGQGPQFIFQYYREEENGRGNFPPRFSGLQFPNYSSELNVNALELDDSALYLCASRPGTSRETQYFGPGTRLLVL.

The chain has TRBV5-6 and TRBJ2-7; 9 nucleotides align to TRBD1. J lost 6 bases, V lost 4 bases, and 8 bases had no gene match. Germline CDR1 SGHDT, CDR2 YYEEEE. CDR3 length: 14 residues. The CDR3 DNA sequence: TGTGCCAGCAGCCCCAACAGGGGGCCCCGCGAGCAGTACTTC. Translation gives CASSPNRGPREQYF.

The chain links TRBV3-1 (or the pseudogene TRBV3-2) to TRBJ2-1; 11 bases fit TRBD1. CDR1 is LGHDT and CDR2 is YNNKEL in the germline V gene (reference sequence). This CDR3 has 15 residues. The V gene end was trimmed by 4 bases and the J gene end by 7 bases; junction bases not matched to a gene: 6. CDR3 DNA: TGTGCCAGCAGCCGTTGGGACAGGGGGAGGAATGAGCAGTTCTTC. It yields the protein CASSRWDRGRNEQFF.

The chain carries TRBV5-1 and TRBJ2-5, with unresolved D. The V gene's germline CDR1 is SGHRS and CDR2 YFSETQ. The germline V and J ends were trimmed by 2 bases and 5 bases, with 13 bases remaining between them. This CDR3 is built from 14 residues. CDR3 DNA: TGCGCCAGCAGCTTAGAACCTAGGTGGGAGACCCAGTACTTC. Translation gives CASSLEPRWETQYF.

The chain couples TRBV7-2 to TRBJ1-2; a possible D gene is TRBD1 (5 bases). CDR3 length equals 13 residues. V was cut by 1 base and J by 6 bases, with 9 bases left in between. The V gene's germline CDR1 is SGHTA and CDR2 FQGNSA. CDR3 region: CASSLVPGDGYTF. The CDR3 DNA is TGTGCCAGCAGCTTAGTGCCGGGGGATGGCTACACCTTC.

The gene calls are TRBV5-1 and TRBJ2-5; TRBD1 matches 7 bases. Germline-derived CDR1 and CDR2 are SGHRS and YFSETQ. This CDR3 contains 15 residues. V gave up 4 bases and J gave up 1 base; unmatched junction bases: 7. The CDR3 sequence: CASSPPEGAQETQYF. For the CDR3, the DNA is TGCGCCAGCAGCCCTCCTGAGGGGGCCCAAGAGACCCAGTACTTC.

CDR3: CASSQRTGVSPLHF. CDR3 nucleotide sequence: TGTGCCAGCAGTCAACGGACAGGGGTCTCACCCCTCCACTTT. V usage is TRBV6-5 and J usage is TRBJ1-6, with TRBD1 matching over 9 bases. The V gene's germline CDR1 is MNHEY and CDR2 SVGAGI. After removal of 5 bases from V and 10 bases from J, the junction contained 6 bases not matched to a gene. There are 14 residues in the CDR3.

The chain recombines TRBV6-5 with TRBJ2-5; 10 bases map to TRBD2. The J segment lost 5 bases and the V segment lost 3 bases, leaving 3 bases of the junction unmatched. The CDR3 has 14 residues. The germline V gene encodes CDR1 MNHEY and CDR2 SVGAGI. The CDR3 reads CASSYSGGLETQYF. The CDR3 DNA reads TGTGCCAGCAGTTATAGCGGGGGGTTGGAGACCCAGTACTTC.

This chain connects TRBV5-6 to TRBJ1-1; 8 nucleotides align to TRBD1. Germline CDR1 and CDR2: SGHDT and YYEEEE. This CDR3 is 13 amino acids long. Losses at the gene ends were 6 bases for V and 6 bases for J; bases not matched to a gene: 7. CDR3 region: CASMNTGGSEAFF. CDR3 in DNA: TGTGCCAGCATGAACACAGGGGGATCTGAAGCTTTCTTT.

The CDR3: CASSLAGQGLSSGANVLTF. DNA for the CDR3: TGCGCCAGCAGCTTGGCCGGACAGGGCTTAAGCTCTGGGGCCAACGTCCTGACTTTC. J is TRBJ2-6 and V is TRBV5-1; 8 bases are shared with TRBD1. The germline gives CDR1 SGHRS, CDR2 YFSETQ. J lost 0 bases, V lost 0 bases, and 8 bases had no gene match. The CDR3 has 19 residues.